Presented here are 14 T cell receptor beta chains from one specimen sequenced in a study of cytomegalovirus exposure and HLA in healthy donors. Use of 60 Vbeta and 13 Jbeta primers characterized the PCR. Clones were sequenced by immunoSEQ multiplex PCR, and TCRdb holds only the in-frame ones, with some missing. The sample lists approximately 110,000 clones, around 83% seen once, with about a fifth in the top ten. The sequenced sample consisted of PBMCs. The receptors originated from a man aged 30-40 years in good health and CMV-seropositive.

The V call is TRBV5-4, the J call TRBJ1-2, with 9 positions matching TRBD1. The germline gives CDR1 SGHNT, CDR2 YYREEE (reference sequence). J gave up 2 bases and V 3 bases, and 8 bases lay outside the gene matches. The CDR3 extends over 16 amino acids. The DNA of the CDR3 is TGTGCCAGCAGCTCCTCGCCGACAGGGGGAAACTATGGCTACACCTTC. Its protein product is CASSSSPTGGNYGYTF.

The rearrangement joins TRBV29-1 to TRBJ2-1, with TRBD2 matching 7 bases. CDR1 is SQVTM and CDR2 is ANQGSEA in the germline V gene. The CDR3 loop spans 16 amino acids. After removal of 3 bases from V and 0 bases from J, the junction contained 8 bases not matched to a gene. CDR3 sequence reads: CSVEAGEAVSYNEQFF. The CDR3 nucleotides are TGCAGCGTTGAGGCGGGAGAGGCGGTCTCCTACAATGAGCAGTTCTTC.

This clone was detected a few times. This rearrangement joins TRBV6-6 to TRBJ2-1; tentative D call: TRBD1 (5 bases). CDR1 is MNHNY and CDR2 is SVGAGI in the germline V gene (reference sequence). V was shortened by 5 bases and J by 1 base, with 9 bases between the two germline ends. The CDR3 totals 14 residues. Here the CDR3 DNA reads TGTGCCAGCAGTCCTGACAGATCCTACAATGAGCAGTTCTTC. Its translation is CASSPDRSYNEQFF.

V usage is TRBV2 and J usage is TRBJ2-5; D remains ambiguous. This CDR3 has 12 residues. In germline, CDR1 is SNHLY, CDR2 FYNNEI. V shed 5 bases and J shed 3 bases, with 7 bases lying between them. CDR3 DNA sequence: TGTGCCAGCAGTTTTACAGAAGAGACCCAGTACTTC. It specifies CASSFTEETQYF.

The chain links TRBV28 to TRBJ1-1; D gene uncertain. From germline, CDR1 is MDHEN and CDR2 SYDVKM. V lost 3 bases and J 5 bases, leaving 16 bases between the germline ends. This CDR3 is built from 15 residues. CDR3 in DNA: TGTGCCAGCAGTTTCCGACCTACTCCGGGAACTGAAGCTTTCTTT. It encodes CASSFRPTPGTEAFF.

The genes are TRBV9 and TRBJ1-3; D possibly corresponds to TRBD1 (6 bases). Germline V gene sequence: CDR1 SGDLS, CDR2 YYNGEE. This CDR3 is 15 amino acids long. Trimming removed 0 bases at V and 2 bases at J, with 9 bases between. The CDR3 reads CASSVEGGAGNTIYF. CDR3 nucleotides: TGTGCCAGCAGCGTAGAGGGGGGGGCTGGAAACACCATATATTTT.

The J gene is TRBJ2-2, the V gene TRBV5-6; 12 bases agree with TRBD2. The CDR3 is 16 residues long. The V gene's germline CDR1 is SGHDT and CDR2 YYEEEE. Trimming at V came to 4 bases and at J to 4 bases, leaving 5 bases not matched to a gene. CDR3 sequence reads: CASSRPTSGSTGELFF. CDR3 coding DNA: TGTGCCAGCAGCCGCCCGACTAGCGGGAGCACCGGGGAGCTGTTTTTT.

This sequence joins TRBV28 and TRBJ1-4; the D is unclear. V shed 3 bases and J shed 7 bases, with 6 bases lying between them. This CDR3 spans 12 amino acids. Germline assignment: CDR1 MDHEN and CDR2 SYDVKM. The CDR3 is CASSFGGEKLFF. CDR3 bases: TGTGCCAGCAGTTTCGGCGGTGAAAAACTGTTTTTT.

The chain has TRBV13 and TRBJ2-5; TRBD2 matches at 7 bases. Trimming at V came to 2 bases and at J to 1 base, leaving 7 bases not matched to a gene. The germline CDR1 and CDR2 sequences are PRHDT and FYEKMQ (reference sequence). The CDR3 extends over 16 amino acids. CDR3 residues: CASSLRTGGVQETQYF. The CDR3 DNA sequence: TGTGCCAGCAGCTTAAGGACGGGAGGAGTCCAAGAGACCCAGTACTTC.

V usage is TRBV25-1 and J usage is TRBJ1-1, with 8 bases that match TRBD1. Germline lookup yields CDR1 MGHDK and CDR2 SYGVNS. With 3 bases clipped from V and 7 bases from J, the junction kept 10 bases outside the gene matches. CDR3 length: 15 residues. CDR3 DNA: TGTGCCAGCAGTGATCCCTCTACAGGGGGGATTGAAGCTTTCTTT. Residues: CASSDPSTGGIEAFF.

This rearrangement joins TRBV5-1 to TRBJ2-1; TRBD2 matches at 12 bases. CDR1 is SGHRS, CDR2 YFSETQ, per germline. With V trimmed by 4 bases and J by 6 bases, 8 bases remained unmatched. The CDR3 runs 16 residues. CDR3 amino acids: CASSPLLAGGGNEQFF. In nucleotides, the CDR3 is TGCGCCAGCAGCCCGCTACTAGCGGGAGGTGGCAATGAGCAGTTCTTC.

The rearrangement links TRBV5-5 to TRBJ2-2; 12 bases are a match to TRBD2. Germline values: CDR1 SGHKS, CDR2 YYEKEE (reference sequence). This CDR3 spans 15 amino acids. Trimming at V came to 4 bases and at J to 4 bases, leaving 2 bases not matched to a gene. The chain's CDR3 is CASSRTSGITGELFF. CDR3 coding DNA: TGTGCCAGCAGCCGGACTAGCGGGATCACCGGGGAGCTGTTTTTT.

The J gene is TRBJ2-2, the V gene TRBV25-1; no clear D. CDR3 length: 14 amino acids. Germline assignment: CDR1 MGHDK and CDR2 SYGVNS. The V end lost 5 bases, the J end lost 2 bases, and 9 bases lay between the germline ends. CDR3 sequence reads: CASSHRHNTGELFF. As DNA, the CDR3 is TGTGCCAGCAGTCATCGACACAACACCGGGGAGCTGTTTTTT.

This chain connects TRBV6-6 to TRBJ1-4; no firm D call. Germline assignment: CDR1 MNHNY and CDR2 SVGAGI (reference sequence). This CDR3 comprises 16 residues. V lost 4 bases to trimming and J lost 7 bases, with 19 bases between them. CDR3 region: CASSLFDGVSSEKLFF. CDR3 bases: TGTGCCAGCAGTTTGTTTGACGGGGTCTCGTCTGAAAAACTGTTTTTT.